Listed here are 25 T cell receptor beta chains from one sample, sequenced in a study of cytomegalovirus exposure and HLA in healthy donors. The PCR made use of 60 Vbeta and 13 Jbeta primers. Assay used: immunoSEQ multiplex PCR; TCRdb lists only in-frame clones, some missing. In the table there are about 160,000 clones, roughly 80% of which are singletons. Input material: PBMCs. Every receptor here comes from a woman aged 18-29 years in good health and CMV-seronegative.

This rearrangement joins TRBV6-1 to TRBJ1-5; D perhaps matches TRBD1 (5 bases). Germline V CDR1 and CDR2: MNHNS, SASEGT. The CDR3 consists of 14 residues. The V gene lost 5 bases and the J gene lost 2 bases, with 10 bases spanning the gap. CDR3 in amino acids: CASSPGIGNQPQHF. The CDR3 DNA reads TGTGCCAGCAGTCCAGGGATTGGCAATCAGCCCCAGCATTTT.

The chain couples TRBV5-4 to TRBJ2-7, with 7 bases identical to TRBD2. The trim removed 4 bases at V and 6 bases at J, leaving 10 bases unmatched. This CDR3 is built from 14 residues. The germline V gene has CDR1 SGHNT and CDR2 YYREEE (reference sequence). CDR3 bases: TGTGCCAGCAGCCGGACTAGAAATTTAGGCGAGCAGTACTTC. Protein product: CASSRTRNLGEQYF.

The chain uses TRBV28 and TRBJ2-7, with 9 bases matching TRBD1. This CDR3 is built from 16 residues. Germline loops: CDR1 MDHEN, CDR2 SYDVKM. The junction had 9 bases not matched to a gene; V was cut back by 4 bases and J by 2 bases. The CDR3 sequence: CASSSPPGQGTYEQYF. DNA for the CDR3: TGTGCCAGCAGTTCCCCCCCGGGACAGGGTACCTACGAGCAGTACTTC.

The chain combines TRBV5-1 with TRBJ2-7; TRBD2 agrees at 9 bases. The junction had 7 bases not matched to a gene; V was cut back by 1 base and J by 2 bases. Germline-derived CDR1 and CDR2 are SGHRS and YFSETQ. The CDR3 has 16 residues. Written as DNA, the CDR3 is TGCGCCAGCAGCTTGTTTCCTAGCGGGACCACCTACGAGCAGTACTTC. Translating it yields CASSLFPSGTTYEQYF.

This rearrangement joins TRBV28 to TRBJ2-1, with TRBD2 matching 7 bases. Trimming took 1 base from V and 2 from J; bases not matched to a gene: 11. Germline CDR1 reads MDHEN; CDR2 reads SYDVKM. CDR3 length: 18 amino acids. CDR3 bases: TGTGCCAGCAGTTTATCACCCTGGGGGGAGGGTACCTACAATGAGCAGTTCTTC. Translated: CASSLSPWGEGTYNEQFF.

In this sample, this clone turned up a few times. This chain uses TRBV9 with TRBJ2-2; D unclear. Deletions cut 2 bases from V and 0 bases from J, with 5 bases between. Germline V gene sequence: CDR1 SGDLS, CDR2 YYNGEE. The CDR3 sequence is 14 residues long. CDR3 region: CASSVAANTGELFF. The CDR3, as DNA: TGTGCCAGCAGCGTGGCAGCGAACACCGGGGAGCTGTTTTTT.

V usage is TRBV6-1 and J usage is TRBJ2-2; 8 nucleotides match TRBD2. CDR3 size: 16 residues. The ends lost 2 bases at V and 6 bases at J; junction bases unmatched: 8. Germline assignment: CDR1 MNHNS and CDR2 SASEGT. The CDR3 nucleotides read TGTGCCAGCAGTGAACCGGGACTAGTAGTATCCGGGGAGCTGTTTTTT. Its protein product is CASSEPGLVVSGELFF.

The CDR3 reads CASSRSGLVTDTQYF. The CDR3 DNA reads TGTGCCAGCAGCAGGAGCGGGCTTGTCACAGATACGCAGTATTTT. V is TRBV11-1 and J is TRBJ2-3; D is perhaps TRBD2 (6 bases). Deletions cut 5 bases from V and 2 bases from J, with 14 bases between. Per germline, CDR1 SGHAT and CDR2 FQDESV (reference sequence). CDR3 size: 15 residues.

This chain connects TRBV18 to TRBJ2-7; the match to TRBD2 covers 7 bases. From germline, CDR1 is KGHSH and CDR2 LQKENI. The CDR3 consists of 15 residues. V gave up 4 bases and J gave up 3 bases; unmatched junction bases: 9. CDR3 nucleotide sequence: TGTGCCAGCTCACTTTCTACGGGGGAGGGCTACGAGCAGTACTTC. Its translation: CASSLSTGEGYEQYF. The whole variable domain, remainder taken from reference TRBV18 and TRBJ2-7, is NAGVMQNPRHLVRRRGQEARLRCSPMKGHSHVYWYRQLPEEGLKFMVYLQKENIIDESGMPKERFSAEFPKEGPSILRIQQVVRGDSAAYFCASSLSTGEGYEQYFGPGTRLTVT.

V usage is TRBV11-2 and J usage is TRBJ2-7; 9 bases align to TRBD2. V gave up 0 bases and J gave up 5 bases; unmatched junction bases: 5. The CDR3 extends over 15 amino acids. The germline V gene encodes CDR1 SGHAT and CDR2 FQNNGV. The CDR3 region has the DNA TGTGCCAGCAGCTTAGAGCGTCTAGCGGGAAACGAGCAGTACTTC. Its translation: CASSLERLAGNEQYF.

In this sample, this clone turned up once. This chain links TRBV30 with TRBJ1-4; 8 nucleotides match TRBD1. The CDR3 is 14 residues long. Germline V gene lookup returns CDR1 GTSNPN and CDR2 SVGIG (reference sequence). V trimming: 3 bases; J trimming: 8 bases; junction bases outside the gene matches: 8. For the CDR3, the DNA is TGTGCCTGGAGCGCACAGGGGGAACGAGAAAAACTGTTTTTT. Translated, it gives CAWSAQGEREKLFF.

This clone has just one count. V and J are TRBV28 and TRBJ1-2; 7 bases agree with TRBD1. The junction had 25 bases not matched to a gene; V was cut back by 6 bases and J by 0 bases. The CDR3 consists of 21 residues. The germline CDR1 and CDR2 sequences are MDHEN and SYDVKM. The CDR3 DNA reads as TGTGCCAGCAGACGCTATTGGGTAGATCCCGGGACAGCCTCAGCTAACTATGGCTACACCTTC. Amino acid sequence: CASRRYWVDPGTASANYGYTF.

This clone was observed a single time. The chain has TRBV11-3 and TRBJ2-7; unclear D gene. Germline-derived CDR1 and CDR2 are SGHNT and YENEEA. The CDR3 runs 13 residues. Trimming left V 5 bases short and J 4 bases short, with 12 bases between. The CDR3 reads CASSDEQTYEQYF. The DNA for the CDR3 is TGTGCCAGCAGCGACGAGCAGACATACGAGCAGTACTTC.

The chain carries TRBV7-8 and TRBJ2-7; unclear D gene. The V end lost 7 bases, the J end lost 2 bases, and 21 bases lay between the germline ends. Germline CDR1 reads SGHVS; CDR2 reads FQNEAQ. The CDR3 length is 16 residues. DNA of the CDR3: TGTGCCAGCACTTCCGGAGTTGCAGACGCCACCTACGAGCAGTACTTC. The encoded protein is CASTSGVADATYEQYF.

The chain uses TRBV14 and TRBJ1-1, with 9 bases fitting TRBD1. V lost 1 base to trimming and J lost 11 bases; unmatched junction nucleotides: 14. The germline gives CDR1 SGHDN, CDR2 FVKESK. The CDR3 length is 16 residues. The CDR3 DNA follows: TGTGCCAGCAGCCAAGTGGGGACAGGGCCTCCCCTGCTGGCTTTCTTT. This encodes CASSQVGTGPPLLAFF. The full variable domain, its missing parts supplied by reference TRBV14 and TRBJ1-1, is EAGVTQFPSHSVIEKGQTVTLRCDPISGHDNLYWYRRVMGKEIKFLLHFVKESKQDESGMPNNRFLAERTGGTYSTLKVQPAELEDSGVYFCASSQVGTGPPLLAFFGQGTRLTVV.

The chain recombines TRBV19 with TRBJ2-1, with D maybe TRBD1 (6 bases). V lost 5 bases, J lost 6 bases, and 17 bases lay in between. There are 15 residues in the CDR3. Germline values: CDR1 LNHDA, CDR2 SQIVND (reference sequence). CDR3 nucleotide sequence: TGTGCCAGTAGTCGGACAGCCGGGAATACCAATGAGCAGTTCTTC. It translates to CASSRTAGNTNEQFF.

This clone has only one observation. This chain links TRBV7-3 with TRBJ2-2; 11 bases fit TRBD2. Germline CDR1 is SGHTA and CDR2 is FQGTGA. Unmatched junction bases numbered 5, after V lost 4 bases and J lost 4 bases. The CDR3 loop spans 16 amino acids. CDR3 DNA sequence: TGTGCCAGCAGCTCTACTAGCGGGAGAGGCACCGGGGAGCTGTTTTTT. This gives the protein CASSSTSGRGTGELFF.

The chain has TRBV5-5 and TRBJ2-7; 7 nucleotides match TRBD1. J lost 2 bases, V lost 3 bases, and 5 bases had no gene match. The CDR3 has 14 residues. Germline V CDR1 and CDR2: SGHKS, YYEKEE (reference sequence). The DNA for the CDR3 is TGTGCCAGCAGCTCCCTACAGGGGCCCTACGAGCAGTACTTC. As protein: CASSSLQGPYEQYF.

CDR3 protein: CASSPTTYRVRNEQFF. CDR3 in DNA: TGTGCCAGCTCACCGACCACGTACAGGGTTAGGAATGAGCAGTTCTTC. The V gene is TRBV18, the J gene TRBJ2-1; possibly TRBD1 for D (6 bases). Deletions cut 3 bases from V and 7 bases from J, with 19 bases between. Germline V gives CDR1 KGHSH, CDR2 LQKENI. The CDR3 contains 16 residues.

The chain recombines TRBV27 with TRBJ1-2; D gene ambiguous. CDR3 length: 14 amino acids. The germline V and J ends were trimmed by 0 bases and 7 bases, with 12 bases remaining between them. The germline V gene encodes CDR1 MNHEY and CDR2 SMNVEV (reference sequence). The CDR3 sequence: CASSLSSRVGGYTF. The CDR3, as DNA: TGTGCCAGCAGTTTATCCTCCCGGGTAGGTGGCTACACCTTC.

The chain carries TRBV7-3 and TRBJ2-1, with D maybe TRBD2 (5 bases). The V gene lost 5 bases and the J gene lost 3 bases, with 11 bases spanning the gap. This CDR3 has 14 amino acids. Germline V lookup: CDR1 SGHTA, CDR2 FQGTGA. CDR3 loop: CASSPTRDYNEQFF. The CDR3 region has the DNA TGTGCCAGCAGCCCAACTAGGGACTACAATGAGCAGTTCTTC.

The genes are TRBV11-2 and TRBJ2-3; a weak D match, TRBD2 (6 bases). The germline CDR1 and CDR2 sequences are SGHAT and FQNNGV. V was cut by 3 bases and J by 6 bases, with 22 bases left in between. The CDR3 totals 17 residues. The CDR3 protein is CASSFRGGSGSVDTQYF. CDR3 nucleotide sequence: TGTGCCAGCAGCTTCCGAGGCGGGTCCGGGAGTGTGGATACGCAGTATTTT.

The chain uses TRBV18 and TRBJ2-1, with D possibly TRBD1 on 6 matching bases. CDR3 length: 16 residues. Trimming removed 0 bases at V and 6 bases at J, with 15 bases between. CDR1 is KGHSH and CDR2 is LQKENI in the germline V gene. The CDR3 nucleotides are TGTGCCAGCTCACCACCGGTACAGGGTACTAGCAATGAGCAGTTCTTC. Protein: CASSPPVQGTSNEQFF.

The genes are TRBV19 and TRBJ2-1, with D perhaps matching TRBD1 (6 bases). Trimming left V 0 bases short and J 15 bases short, with 18 bases between. The CDR3 spans 14 residues. CDR1 and CDR2 (germline): LNHDA, SQIVND (reference sequence). The CDR3 sequence: CASSIDPPGTPLFF. CDR3 nucleotide sequence: TGTGCCAGTAGTATAGACCCCCCTGGGACACCCCTGTTCTTC.

This chain joins TRBV6-6 and TRBJ1-2; D is perhaps TRBD1 (5 bases). V was trimmed by 8 bases and J by 4 bases, leaving 8 bases between them. The V gene's germline CDR1 is MNHNY and CDR2 SVGAGI (reference sequence). The CDR3 extends over 11 amino acids. Written as DNA, the CDR3 is TGTGCCAGCCGGGGGGGCTATGGCTACACCTTC. Translated: CASRGGYGYTF.